The rows below give T cell receptor beta chains drawn from one sample of a study of Tregs in tolerant kidney transplant recipients. The method was immunoSEQ multiplex PCR; TCRdb's version includes in-frame clones alone and lacks a portion of them. The data contain 15,000 to 19,000 clones, around 53% of them singletons. Which antigens these TCRs recognize remains unknown. The sequences come from CD4+ T cells from blood cultured with allogeneic cells, collected before the transplant. These receptors all stem from a human patient who received a combined kidney and bone marrow transplant. Each CDR3 is given with its conserved first and last residue. The D gene is left open where the match is weak. A clone size is listed for some rows: how often the clone was seen (once, few, many), or a class if it is expanded.

D gene	V gene	clone size	J gene	CDR3 DNA	CDR3 protein
TRBD1	TRBV5-1	.	TRBJ2-4	TGCGCCAGCAGGTTGGACAGGGTCAAAAACATTCAGTACTTC	CASRLDRVKNIQYF
.	TRBV11-2	.	TRBJ2-7	TGTGCCAGCAGCCCCGGGTGGGGGGAGGACGAGCAGTACTTC	CASSPGWGEDEQYF
TRBD1	TRBV6-1	.	TRBJ1-2	TGTGCCAGCAGTGGGGGACAGGGGTATCGAAACTATGGCTACACCTTC	CASSGGQGYRNYGYTF
.	TRBV7-9	few	TRBJ2-5	TGTGCCAGCAGCTCGTTAGAGACCCAGTACTTC	CASSSLETQYF
TRBD2	TRBV9	few	TRBJ2-3	TGTGCCAGCAGCCATGGACTAGCGGCCTCCACAGATACGCAGTATTTT	CASSHGLAASTDTQYF
.	TRBV29-1	.	TRBJ2-7	TGCAGCGTCTCGGGACAGACCCCCTGGAGGGAGTACTTC	CSVSGQTPWREYF
.	TRBV29-1	.	TRBJ1-1	TGCAGCGTTAGCGGCCCGACCAAAGCTTTCTTT	CSVSGPTKAFF
.	TRBV21-1	.	TRBJ2-1	TGTGCCAGCAGCAAGTGCAAAACTAGCGGCCTCTACAATGAGCAGTTCTTC	CASSKCKTSGLYNEQFF
.	TRBV7-2	.	TRBJ2-2	TGTGCCAGCAGCTTGGTGCGGGCCACCGGGGAGCTGTTTTTT	CASSLVRATGELFF
.	TRBV19	once	TRBJ2-7	TGTGCCAGTAGCTATCAGGCGGGCTTCTACGAGCAGTACTTC	CASSYQAGFYEQYF
TRBD1	TRBV10-3	.	TRBJ1-2	TGTGCCATCAGTGGCCCCACAGGGGACGGTGGCTACACCTTC	CAISGPTGDGGYTF
.	TRBV7-2	medium-sized	TRBJ1-3	TGTGCCAGCAGATCGGACAGTACGACTGGAAACACCATATATTTT	CASRSDSTTGNTIYF
TRBD1	TRBV7-3	few	TRBJ2-2	TGTGCCAGCAGCCCCCGACAGGGGTGGCGCACCGGGGAGCTGTTTTTT	CASSPRQGWRTGELFF
TRBD2	TRBV7-9	.	TRBJ2-3	TGTGCCAGCAGCTATCCGACTAGCGGGGGAACAGATACGCAGTATTTT	CASSYPTSGGTDTQYF
.	TRBV2	.	TRBJ2-7	TGTGCCAGCAGTTATGACAGCGAGCAGTACTTC	CASSYDSEQYF
TRBD1	TRBV27	.	TRBJ2-6	TGTGCCAGCAGTTTACCTTCGGACAGGGGGGACTCTGGGGCCAACGTCCTGACTTTC	CASSLPSDRGDSGANVLTF
.	TRBV7-8	.	TRBJ2-2	TGTGCCAGCAGCTTAGCGAGATCCGGCGGGGAGCTGTTTTTT	CASSLARSGGELFF
TRBD1	TRBV5-1	few	TRBJ1-2	TGCGCCAGCAGCCACGGACAGGGAGACTATGGCTACACCTTC	CASSHGQGDYGYTF
TRBD1	TRBV4-2	few	TRBJ2-7	TGTGCCAGCAGCCAAGAGGGACAGCTATCCTACGAGCAGTACTTC	CASSQEGQLSYEQYF
TRBD1	TRBV5-1	.	TRBJ2-4	TGCGCCAGCAGCCTGACAGGGGGGGAGAACATTCAGTACTTC	CASSLTGGENIQYF
.	TRBV5-5	.	TRBJ1-3	TGTGCCAGCAGCTTGGTGCCACAGGGAAGTGGTGGAAACACCATATATTTT	CASSLVPQGSGGNTIYF
.	TRBV4-1	.	TRBJ2-1	TGCGCCAGCTTTAGCTGGAATGAGCAGTTCTTC	CASFSWNEQFF
TRBD1	TRBV4-1	few	TRBJ2-7	TGCGCCAGCAGCCAACCCCCGGGACAGGGCCTCTACGAGCAGTACTTC	CASSQPPGQGLYEQYF
.	TRBV6-6	.	TRBJ1-4	TGTGCCAGCAGTTACGAGGGTGACGAAAAACTGTTTTTT	CASSYEGDEKLFF
TRBD1	TRBV5-1	.	TRBJ1-2	TGCGCCAGCAGACACCAACCAACAGGGGACTATGGCTACACCTTC	CASRHQPTGDYGYTF
TRBD2	TRBV9	once	TRBJ2-2	TGTGCCAGCAGCGTACTAGCGGGAGACATCACCGGGGAGCTGTTTTTT	CASSVLAGDITGELFF
.	TRBV27	.	TRBJ2-2	TGTGCCAGCAGTTTAATTAGTGCCGGGGAGCTGTTTTTT	CASSLISAGELFF
TRBD1	TRBV7-2	few	TRBJ2-6	TGTGCCAGCAGCTGGAGGACAGGCTTCTCTGGGGCCAACGTCCTGACTTTC	CASSWRTGFSGANVLTF
TRBD2	TRBV6-1	.	TRBJ2-5	TGTGCCAGCAGTGAACAAGCGGGAGAACAAGAGACCCAGTACTTC	CASSEQAGEQETQYF
TRBD1	TRBV6-5	.	TRBJ2-7	TGTGCCAGCAGTTACTCGAACAGGGGTGGTGACGAGCAGTACTTC	CASSYSNRGGDEQYF
.	TRBV11-3	few	TRBJ2-7	TGTGCCAGCAGCTTACGGTTGAAGGGGTGCTACGAGCAGTACTTC	CASSLRLKGCYEQYF
TRBD2	TRBV18	.	TRBJ2-7	TGTGCCAGCTCACCGAGGGTGCTAGCGGGAGCAGTCAACGAGCAGTACTTC	CASSPRVLAGAVNEQYF
TRBD2	TRBV11-3	few	TRBJ2-7	TGTGCCAGCAGCTCCAGGGGACTAGCGGGAACCTACGAGCAGTACTTC	CASSSRGLAGTYEQYF
TRBD2	TRBV27	few	TRBJ2-5	TGTGCCAGCAGTACGGGACTAGCGGGGGGGAAGCTTACGACCCAGTACTTC	CASSTGLAGGKLTTQYF
TRBD2	TRBV5-4	.	TRBJ2-3	TGTGCCAGCAGCCCTGGGACTAGCGGGGCTAGCACAGATACGCAGTATTTT	CASSPGTSGASTDTQYF
TRBD1	TRBV2	.	TRBJ1-2	TGTGCCAGATCCCGGGACAGGGTTGGCTACACCTTC	CARSRDRVGYTF
TRBD2	TRBV25-1	few	TRBJ2-1	TGTGCCAGCAGCGGGACGGGACTAGCGGGGGCCAATGAGCAGTTCTTC	CASSGTGLAGANEQFF
.	TRBV7-2	.	TRBJ2-7	TGTGCCAGCAGCTTAGCCCCGACAGGACCCTACGAGCAGTACTTC	CASSLAPTGPYEQYF
TRBD1	TRBV19	few	TRBJ1-2	TGTGCCAGTAGTGACCGGGACAGGATTAACTATGGCTACACCTTC	CASSDRDRINYGYTF
.	TRBV18	.	TRBJ1-2	TGTGCCAGCTCCCTAAATCTCAGGGTCGGCTATGGCTACACCTTC	CASSLNLRVGYGYTF
TRBD1	TRBV15	.	TRBJ2-7	TGTGCCACCAGCAGACGCCTGCTCGGACAGGCTGGATACGAGCAGTACTTC	CATSRRLLGQAGYEQYF
.	TRBV6-4	few	TRBJ2-3	TGTGCCAGCAGTGTCTCAGTGGACAGAGCAGATACGCAGTATTTT	CASSVSVDRADTQYF
.	TRBV18	.	TRBJ1-4	TGTGCCAGCTCACCAGCACCTAGCTCTCGGAGACATGAAAAACTGTTTTTT	CASSPAPSSRRHEKLFF
.	TRBV5-6	.	TRBJ2-2	TGTGCCAGCAGCTCGGGGTGGTCGGATAAGCTGTTTTTT	CASSSGWSDKLFF
.	TRBV7-3	.	TRBJ1-5	TGTGCCAGCACCCTAGGGGGGGGTTTCAATCAGCCCCAGCATTTT	CASTLGGGFNQPQHF
.	TRBV6-6	.	TRBJ2-7	TGTGCCAGCAGTGGACAGTACGAGCAGTACTTC	CASSGQYEQYF
TRBD2	TRBV19	few	TRBJ2-1	TGTGCCAGTAGTATGGCGGTGGTAGCGGGGCCCTCCTACAATGAGCAGTTCTTC	CASSMAVVAGPSYNEQFF
.	TRBV27	.	TRBJ2-5	TGTGCCAGCAGTTTATCACTCCAAGAGACCCAGTACTTC	CASSLSLQETQYF
TRBD1	TRBV29-1	.	TRBJ1-1	TGCAGCGTTGTAGGGGGCAGGGGTTCAACTGAAGCTTTCTTT	CSVVGGRGSTEAFF
.	TRBV28	large	TRBJ2-7	TGTGCCAGCAGTTTGGCGGGACAGAACCCCTGGGAGCAGTACTTC	CASSLAGQNPWEQYF
.	TRBV15	.	TRBJ2-7	TGTGCCACCAGACCAGGAGGGATCTCCTACGAGCAGTACTTC	CATRPGGISYEQYF
TRBD1	TRBV12-5	.	TRBJ1-5	TGTGCTAGTGGTTTGGTACAGGGGGCCAGCGAGGAACGCAATCAGCCCCAGCATTTT	CASGLVQGASEERNQPQHF
TRBD2	TRBV9	.	TRBJ2-7	TGTGCCAGCAGCGTAGATGGCGGGGGAAACTACGAGCAGTACTTC	CASSVDGGGNYEQYF
TRBD2	TRBV27	.	TRBJ2-3	TGTGCCCCTAGGACTAGCGGTCTCACAGATACGCAGTATTTT	CAPRTSGLTDTQYF
TRBD2	TRBV11-2	.	TRBJ2-1	TGTGCCAGCAGCTTAGGACTAGCGGGGGGGTTTTTGCAGTTCTTC	CASSLGLAGGFLQFF
.	TRBV9	.	TRBJ1-1	TGTGCCACCTCCCCGGGGCAGGGGCACACTGAAGCTTTCTTT	CATSPGQGHTEAFF
TRBD2	TRBV7-8	few	TRBJ2-2	TGTGCCAGCAGCAATCTAGCGGGGGGTGCCGGGGAGCTGTTTTTT	CASSNLAGGAGELFF
.	TRBV30	.	TRBJ2-7	TGTGCCTGGAGCCGACAGTCCTACGAGCAGTACTTC	CAWSRQSYEQYF
TRBD1	TRBV28	.	TRBJ1-5	TGTGCCAGCATCTACAGGGGGGATCAGCCCCAGCATTTT	CASIYRGDQPQHF